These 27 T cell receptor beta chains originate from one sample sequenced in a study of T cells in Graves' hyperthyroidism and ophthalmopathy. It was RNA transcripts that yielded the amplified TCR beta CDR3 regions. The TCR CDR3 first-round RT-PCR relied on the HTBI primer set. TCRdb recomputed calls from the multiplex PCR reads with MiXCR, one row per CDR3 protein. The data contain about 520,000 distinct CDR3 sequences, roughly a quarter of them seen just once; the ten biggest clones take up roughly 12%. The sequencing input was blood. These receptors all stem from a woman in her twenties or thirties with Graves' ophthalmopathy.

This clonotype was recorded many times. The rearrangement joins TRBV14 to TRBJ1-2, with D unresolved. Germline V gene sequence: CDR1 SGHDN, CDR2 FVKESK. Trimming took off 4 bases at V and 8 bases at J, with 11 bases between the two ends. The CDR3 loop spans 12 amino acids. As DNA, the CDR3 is TGTGCCAGCAGCCCCTGGGGAGGAGGCTACACCTTC. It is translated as CASSPWGGGYTF.

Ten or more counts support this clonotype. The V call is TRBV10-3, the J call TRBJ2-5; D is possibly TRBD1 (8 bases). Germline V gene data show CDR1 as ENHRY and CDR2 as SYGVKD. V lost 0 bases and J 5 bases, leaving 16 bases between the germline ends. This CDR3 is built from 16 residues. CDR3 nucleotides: TGTGCCATCAGTGAGTCTCAAGGACAGGGAGGGGAGACCCAGTACTTC. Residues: CAISESQGQGGETQYF.

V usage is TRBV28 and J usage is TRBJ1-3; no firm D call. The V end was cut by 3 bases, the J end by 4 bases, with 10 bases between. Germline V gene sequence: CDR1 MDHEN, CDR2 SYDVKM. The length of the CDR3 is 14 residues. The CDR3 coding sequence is TGTGCCAGCAGTTTCGGATCGAACGGAAACACCATATATTTT. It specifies CASSFGSNGNTIYF.

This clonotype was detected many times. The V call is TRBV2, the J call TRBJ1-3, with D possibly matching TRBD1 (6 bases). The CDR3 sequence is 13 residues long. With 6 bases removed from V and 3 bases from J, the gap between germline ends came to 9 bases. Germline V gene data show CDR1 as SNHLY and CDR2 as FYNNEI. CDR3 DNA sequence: TGTGCCAGCAGGGGGGACAATGGAAACACCATATATTTT. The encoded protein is CASRGDNGNTIYF.

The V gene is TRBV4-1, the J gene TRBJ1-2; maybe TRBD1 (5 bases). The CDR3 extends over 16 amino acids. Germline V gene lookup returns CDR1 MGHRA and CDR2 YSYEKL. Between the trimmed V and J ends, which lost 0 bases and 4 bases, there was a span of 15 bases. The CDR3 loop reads CASSQDGRGASYGYTF. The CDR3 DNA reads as TGCGCCAGCAGCCAAGATGGGAGAGGGGCGAGCTATGGCTACACCTTC.

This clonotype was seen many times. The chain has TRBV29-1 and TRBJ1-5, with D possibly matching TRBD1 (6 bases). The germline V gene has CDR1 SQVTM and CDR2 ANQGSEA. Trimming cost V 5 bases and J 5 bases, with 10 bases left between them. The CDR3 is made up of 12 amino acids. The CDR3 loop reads CSVRGAHQPQHF. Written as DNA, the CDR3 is TGCAGCGTTAGGGGGGCCCATCAGCCCCAGCATTTT.

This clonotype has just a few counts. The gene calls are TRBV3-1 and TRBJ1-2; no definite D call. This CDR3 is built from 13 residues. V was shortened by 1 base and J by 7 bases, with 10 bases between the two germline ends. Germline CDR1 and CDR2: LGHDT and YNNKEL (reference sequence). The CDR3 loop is CASSQGRSAGYTF. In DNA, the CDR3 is TGTGCCAGCAGCCAAGGTCGGTCCGCTGGCTACACCTTC.

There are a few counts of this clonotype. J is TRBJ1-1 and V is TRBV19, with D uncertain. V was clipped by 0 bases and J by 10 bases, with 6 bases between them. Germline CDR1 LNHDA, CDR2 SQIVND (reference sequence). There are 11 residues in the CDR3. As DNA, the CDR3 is TGTGCCAGTAGTATAGATCGTGGAGCTTTCTTT. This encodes CASSIDRGAFF.

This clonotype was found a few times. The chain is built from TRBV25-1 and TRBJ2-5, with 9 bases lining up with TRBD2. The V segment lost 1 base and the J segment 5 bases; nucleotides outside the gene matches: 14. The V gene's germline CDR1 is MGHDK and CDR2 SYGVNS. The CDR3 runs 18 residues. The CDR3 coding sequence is TGTGCCAGCAGTGAATCAGTTAGCGGGAGTTATCTTTTGGAGACCCAGTACTTC. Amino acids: CASSESVSGSYLLETQYF.

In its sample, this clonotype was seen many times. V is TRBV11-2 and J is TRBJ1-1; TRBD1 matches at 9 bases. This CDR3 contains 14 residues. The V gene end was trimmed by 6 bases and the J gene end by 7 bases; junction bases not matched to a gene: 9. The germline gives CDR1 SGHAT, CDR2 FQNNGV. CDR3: CASSTNRGPREAFF. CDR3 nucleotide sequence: TGTGCCAGCAGTACGAACAGGGGGCCACGTGAAGCTTTCTTT.

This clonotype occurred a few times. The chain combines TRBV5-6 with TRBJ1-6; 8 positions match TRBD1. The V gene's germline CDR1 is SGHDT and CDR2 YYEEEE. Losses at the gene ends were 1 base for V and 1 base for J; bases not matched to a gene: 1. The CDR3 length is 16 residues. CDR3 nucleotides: TGTGCCAGCAGCTTGCACAGGGGGTCCTATAATTCACCCCTCCACTTT. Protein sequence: CASSLHRGSYNSPLHF.

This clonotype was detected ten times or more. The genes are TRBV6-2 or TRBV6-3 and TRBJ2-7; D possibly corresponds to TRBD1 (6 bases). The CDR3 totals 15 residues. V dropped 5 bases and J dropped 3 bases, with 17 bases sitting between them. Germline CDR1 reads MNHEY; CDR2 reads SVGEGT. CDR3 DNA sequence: TGTGCCAGCAGTGCCTATCAGGGGATCTTCTACGAGCAGTACTTC. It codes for CASSAYQGIFYEQYF.

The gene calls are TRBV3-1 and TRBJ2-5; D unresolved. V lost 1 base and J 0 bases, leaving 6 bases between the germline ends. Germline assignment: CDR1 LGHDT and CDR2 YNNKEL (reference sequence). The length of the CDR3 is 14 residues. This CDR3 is CASSQGVDQETQYF. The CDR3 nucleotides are TGTGCCAGCAGCCAAGGGGTAGACCAAGAGACCCAGTACTTC.

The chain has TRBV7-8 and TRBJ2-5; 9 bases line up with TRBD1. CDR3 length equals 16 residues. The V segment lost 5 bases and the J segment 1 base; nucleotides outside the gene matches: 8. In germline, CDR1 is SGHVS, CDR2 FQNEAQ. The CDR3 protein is CASSPDRGRSQETQYF. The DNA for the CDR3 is TGTGCCAGCAGCCCGGACAGGGGTAGGAGCCAAGAGACCCAGTACTTC.

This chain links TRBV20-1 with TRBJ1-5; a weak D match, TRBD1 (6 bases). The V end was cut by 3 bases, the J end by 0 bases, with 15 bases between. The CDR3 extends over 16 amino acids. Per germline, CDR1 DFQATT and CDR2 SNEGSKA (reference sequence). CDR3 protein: CSARDFGGRSNQPQHF. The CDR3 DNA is TGCAGTGCTAGGGACTTCGGGGGGCGTAGCAATCAGCCCCAGCATTTT.

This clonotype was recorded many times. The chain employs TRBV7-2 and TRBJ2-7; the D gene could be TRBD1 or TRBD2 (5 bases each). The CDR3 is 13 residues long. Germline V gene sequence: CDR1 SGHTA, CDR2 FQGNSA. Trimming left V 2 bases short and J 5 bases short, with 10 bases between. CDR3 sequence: CASSLLRDDEQYF. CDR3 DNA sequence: TGTGCCAGCAGCTTACTCAGGGACGACGAGCAGTACTTC.

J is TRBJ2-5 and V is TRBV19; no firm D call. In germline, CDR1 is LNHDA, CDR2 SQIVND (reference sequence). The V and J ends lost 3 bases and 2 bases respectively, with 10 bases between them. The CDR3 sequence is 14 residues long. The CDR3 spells CASSILNSQETQYF. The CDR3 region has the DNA TGTGCCAGTAGTATCTTGAACAGTCAAGAGACCCAGTACTTC.

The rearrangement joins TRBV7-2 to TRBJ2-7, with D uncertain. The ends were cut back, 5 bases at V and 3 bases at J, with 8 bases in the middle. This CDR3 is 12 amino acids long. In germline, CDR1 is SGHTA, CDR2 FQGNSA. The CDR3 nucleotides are TGTGCCAGCAGCCCCCTGAACTACGAGCAGTACTTC. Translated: CASSPLNYEQYF.

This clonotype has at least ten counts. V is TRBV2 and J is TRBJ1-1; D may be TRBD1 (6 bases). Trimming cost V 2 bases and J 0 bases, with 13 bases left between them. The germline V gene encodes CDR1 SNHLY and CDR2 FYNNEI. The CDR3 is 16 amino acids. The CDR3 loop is CASSEPNRVMNTEAFF. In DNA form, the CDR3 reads TGTGCCAGCAGTGAACCTAACAGGGTGATGAACACTGAAGCTTTCTTT.

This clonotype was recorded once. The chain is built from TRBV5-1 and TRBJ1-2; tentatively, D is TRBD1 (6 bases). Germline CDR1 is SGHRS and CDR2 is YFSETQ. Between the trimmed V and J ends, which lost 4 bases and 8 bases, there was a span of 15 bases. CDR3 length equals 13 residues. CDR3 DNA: TGCGCCAGCAGCAAGGACAGCTTGGGGGGCTACACCTTC. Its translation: CASSKDSLGGYTF.

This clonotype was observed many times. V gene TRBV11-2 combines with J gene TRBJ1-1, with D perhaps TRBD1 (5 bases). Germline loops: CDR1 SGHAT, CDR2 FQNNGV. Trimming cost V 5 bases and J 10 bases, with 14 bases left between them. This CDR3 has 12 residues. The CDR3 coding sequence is TGTGCCAGCAGCGCGAGCAGGGATGGAGCTTTCTTT. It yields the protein CASSASRDGAFF. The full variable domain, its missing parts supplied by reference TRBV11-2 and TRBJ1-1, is EAGVAQSPRYKIIEKRQSVAFWCNPISGHATLYWYQQILGQGPKLLIQFQNNGVVDDSQLPKDRFSAERLKGVDSTLKIQPAKLEDSAVYLCASSASRDGAFFGQGTRLTVV.

This CDR3 is CASSLQGGGNTEAFF. CDR3 nucleotides: TGTGCCAGCAGTCTCCAGGGGGGGGGCAACACTGAAGCTTTCTTT. V gene TRBV28 combines with J gene TRBJ1-1; 7 bases agree with TRBD1. Germline CDR1 reads MDHEN; CDR2 reads SYDVKM. J lost 2 bases, V lost 5 bases, and 8 bases had no gene match. CDR3 length equals 15 residues.

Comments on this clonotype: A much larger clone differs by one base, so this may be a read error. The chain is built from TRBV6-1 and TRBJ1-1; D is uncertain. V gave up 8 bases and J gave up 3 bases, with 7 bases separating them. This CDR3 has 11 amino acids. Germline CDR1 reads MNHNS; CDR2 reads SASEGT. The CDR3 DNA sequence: TGTGCCAGCCTCACATACACTGAAGCTTTCTTT. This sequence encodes CASLTYTEAFF.

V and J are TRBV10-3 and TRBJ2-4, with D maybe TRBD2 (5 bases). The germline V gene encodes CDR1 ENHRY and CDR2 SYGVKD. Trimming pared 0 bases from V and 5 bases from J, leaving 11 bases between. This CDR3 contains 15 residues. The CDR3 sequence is CAISESGSGQNIQYF. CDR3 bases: TGTGCCATCAGTGAGTCGGGGAGCGGACAAAACATTCAGTACTTC.

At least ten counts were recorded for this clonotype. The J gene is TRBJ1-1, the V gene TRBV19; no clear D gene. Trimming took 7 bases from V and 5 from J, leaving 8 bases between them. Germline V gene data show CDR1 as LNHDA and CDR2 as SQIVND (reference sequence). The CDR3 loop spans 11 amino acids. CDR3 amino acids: CASNDGTEAFF. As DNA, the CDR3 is TGTGCCAGTAATGATGGGACTGAAGCTTTCTTT.

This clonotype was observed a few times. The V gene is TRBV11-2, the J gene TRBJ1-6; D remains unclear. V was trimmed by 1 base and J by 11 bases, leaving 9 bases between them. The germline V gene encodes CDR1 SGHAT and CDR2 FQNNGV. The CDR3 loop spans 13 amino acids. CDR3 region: CASSLAHYPPLHF. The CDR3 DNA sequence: TGTGCCAGCAGCTTAGCTCATTATCCACCCCTCCACTTT.

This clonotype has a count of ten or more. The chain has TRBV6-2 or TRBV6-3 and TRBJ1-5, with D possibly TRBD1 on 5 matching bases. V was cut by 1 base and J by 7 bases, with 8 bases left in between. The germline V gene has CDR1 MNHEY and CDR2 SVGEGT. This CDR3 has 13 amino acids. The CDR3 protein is CASSYYGDQPQHF. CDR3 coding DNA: TGTGCCAGCAGTTACTACGGGGACCAGCCCCAGCATTTT.